This T cell receptor beta chain comes out of a study of cytomegalovirus exposure and HLA in healthy donors. The PCR ran on 60 Vbeta and 13 Jbeta primers. Generated by immunoSEQ multiplex PCR, the TCRdb table keeps only in-frame clones and is missing some. The sample includes about 110,000 clones, around 86% seen only once; the top ten take around 2%. The source material was PBMCs. This TCR was sampled from a man aged 35-49 years in good health and CMV-seronegative.

The CDR3 region is CASSPVGGDGEQYF. CDR3 DNA sequence: TGCGCCAGCAGTCCCGTCGGAGGGGATGGCGAGCAGTACTTC. This sequence joins TRBV10-2 and TRBJ2-7; possibly TRBD2 for D (6 bases). Trimming took off 5 bases at V and 6 bases at J, with 17 bases between the two ends. CDR3 size: 14 residues. Germline V gene sequence: CDR1 WSHSY, CDR2 SAAADI.